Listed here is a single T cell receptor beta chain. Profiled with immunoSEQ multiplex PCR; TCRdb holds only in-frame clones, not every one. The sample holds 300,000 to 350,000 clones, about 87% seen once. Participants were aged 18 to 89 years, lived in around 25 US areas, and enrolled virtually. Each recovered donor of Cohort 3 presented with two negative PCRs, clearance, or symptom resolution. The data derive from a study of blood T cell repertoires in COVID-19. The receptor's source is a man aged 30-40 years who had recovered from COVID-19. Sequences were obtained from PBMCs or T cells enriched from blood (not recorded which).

In DNA, the CDR3 is TGTGCGGGAGGGGACACTAACTATGGCTACACCTTC. The encoded protein is CAGGDTNYGYTF. This chain connects TRBV28 to TRBJ1-2; a weak D match, TRBD1 (6 bases). The V gene's germline CDR1 is MDHEN and CDR2 SYDVKM. The CDR3 runs to 12 residues.